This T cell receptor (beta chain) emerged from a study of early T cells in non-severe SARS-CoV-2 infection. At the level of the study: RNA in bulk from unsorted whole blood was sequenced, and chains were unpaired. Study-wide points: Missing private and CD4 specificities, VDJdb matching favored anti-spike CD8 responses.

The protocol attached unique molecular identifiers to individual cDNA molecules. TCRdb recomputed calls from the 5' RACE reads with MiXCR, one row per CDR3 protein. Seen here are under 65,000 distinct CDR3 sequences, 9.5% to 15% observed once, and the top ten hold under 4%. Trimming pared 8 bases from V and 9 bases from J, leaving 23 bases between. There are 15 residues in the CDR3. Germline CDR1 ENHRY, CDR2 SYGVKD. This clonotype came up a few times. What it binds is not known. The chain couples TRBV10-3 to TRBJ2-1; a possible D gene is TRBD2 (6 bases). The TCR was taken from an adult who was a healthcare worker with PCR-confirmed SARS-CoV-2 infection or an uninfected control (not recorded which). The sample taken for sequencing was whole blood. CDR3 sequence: CAIRRGTQEVGEQFF. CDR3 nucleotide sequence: TGTGCCATCCGCCGCGGGACCCAGGAGGTGGGTGAGCAGTTCTTC.